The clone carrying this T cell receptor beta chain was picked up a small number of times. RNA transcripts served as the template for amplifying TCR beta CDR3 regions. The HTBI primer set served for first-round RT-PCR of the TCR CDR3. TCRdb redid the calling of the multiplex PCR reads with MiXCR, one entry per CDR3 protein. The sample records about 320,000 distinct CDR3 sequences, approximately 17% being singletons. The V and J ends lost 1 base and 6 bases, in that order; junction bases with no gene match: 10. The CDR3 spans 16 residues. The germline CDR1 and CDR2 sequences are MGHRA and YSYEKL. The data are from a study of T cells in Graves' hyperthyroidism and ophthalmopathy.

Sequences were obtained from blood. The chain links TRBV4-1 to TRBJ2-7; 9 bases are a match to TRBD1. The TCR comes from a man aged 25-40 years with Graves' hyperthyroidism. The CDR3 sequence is CASSQVATGGNGEQYF. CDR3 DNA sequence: TGCGCCAGCAGCCAAGTTGCGACAGGGGGTAACGGCGAGCAGTACTTC.